This TCR beta chain is drawn from a study of vaccination and CD4 T cells after COVID-19. The Oncomine TCR Beta short-read assay was what sequenced the DNA obtained from cultured CD4+ T cells. MiXCR was run by TCRdb on the PCR reads, yielding one entry per CDR3 protein. The data contain about 4,600 distinct CDR3 sequences, 50% to 75% of them seen just once; the ten biggest clones take up about 41%. A remark on this clonotype: Its specificity is unknown.

V lost 6 bases, J lost 11 bases, and 22 bases lay in between. This CDR3 spans 14 amino acids. Germline loops: CDR1 SNHLY, CDR2 FYNNEI. As to treatment: roughly 10-day PBMC culture with coronavirus spike peptide pools or control peptides (ViraFEST assay). From the unexposed donor, CD4+ T cells were collected ahead of the COVID-19 pandemic (2011-2018). Specimen: CD4+ T cells from blood, cultured in vitro. This chain links TRBV2 with TRBJ1-1, with D tentatively TRBD1 (5 bases). This receptor was taken from a human donor in good health. The CDR3 DNA reads as TGTGCCAGCAGCTTGAGGGGCCCCTCTGGGATGGCTTTCTTT. This codes for CASSLRGPSGMAFF.